This T cell receptor (beta chain) was documented in a study of cytomegalovirus exposure and HLA in healthy donors. To note about this clone: What it binds is not known.

General study results and limits: Some TCR beta chains (roughly 150 of them) were listed as cytomegalovirus-associated.

V dropped 5 bases and J dropped 5 bases, with 18 bases sitting between them. The CDR3 totals 15 residues. CDR1 and CDR2 (germline): SGHAT, FQNNGV. Repertoires were generated with immunoSEQ multiplex PCR, while TCRdb's copy carries only in-frame clones and drops some. Of about 130,000 clones in the sample, roughly 91% were seen once. Sequenced material: PBMCs. The source is a man younger than 45 in good health and CMV-seronegative. The chain employs TRBV11-2 and TRBJ2-5; D might be TRBD2 (5 bases). The CDR3 DNA reads TGTGCCAGCAGCACCTACCGGGGTGTCAGGGAGACCCAGTACTTC. This sequence encodes CASSTYRGVRETQYF.